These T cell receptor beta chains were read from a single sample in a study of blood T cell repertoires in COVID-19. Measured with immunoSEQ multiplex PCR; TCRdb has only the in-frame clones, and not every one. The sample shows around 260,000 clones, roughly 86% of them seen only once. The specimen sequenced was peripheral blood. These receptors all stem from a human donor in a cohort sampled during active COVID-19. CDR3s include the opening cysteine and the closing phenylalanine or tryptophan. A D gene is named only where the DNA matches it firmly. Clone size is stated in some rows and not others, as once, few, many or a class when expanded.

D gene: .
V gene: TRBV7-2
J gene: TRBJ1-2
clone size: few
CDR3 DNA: TGTGCCAGCAGTCCAGTAGGAGGCTATGGCTACACCTTC
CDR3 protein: CASSPVGGYGYTF

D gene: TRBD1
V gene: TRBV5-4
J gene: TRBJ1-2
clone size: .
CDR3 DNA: TGTGCCAGCAGCAAGCTGACAGGGGGCGCGGGTGGCTACACCTTC
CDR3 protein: CASSKLTGGAGGYTF

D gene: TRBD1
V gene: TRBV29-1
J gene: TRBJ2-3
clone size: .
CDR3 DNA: TGCAGCGTTGCGAAGGGGACAGGGGGGACAGATACGCAGTATTTT
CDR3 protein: CSVAKGTGGTDTQYF

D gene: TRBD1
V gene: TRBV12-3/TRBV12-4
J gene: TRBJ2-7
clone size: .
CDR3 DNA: TGTGCCAGCAGACGGACAGGGGGCTACGAGCAGTACTTC
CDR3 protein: CASRRTGGYEQYF

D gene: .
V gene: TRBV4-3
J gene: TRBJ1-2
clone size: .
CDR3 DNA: TGCGCCAGCGCCCCTGTTGGGGAGCCCGGTGGCTACACCTTC
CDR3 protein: CASAPVGEPGGYTF

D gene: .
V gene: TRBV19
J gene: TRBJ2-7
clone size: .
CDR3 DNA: TGTGCCAGTAGTATAGACCCCAGTGGGCCTTACGAGCAGTACTTC
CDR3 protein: CASSIDPSGPYEQYF

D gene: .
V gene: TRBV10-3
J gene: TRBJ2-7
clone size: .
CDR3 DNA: TGTGCCATCAGTGGGGGAGAAAAATCCTACGAGCAGTACTTC
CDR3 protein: CAISGGEKSYEQYF

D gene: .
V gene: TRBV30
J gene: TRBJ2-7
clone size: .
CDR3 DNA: TGTGCCTACCGAACGCCGGGTTCTACCTACGAGCAGTACTTC
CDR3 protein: CAYRTPGSTYEQYF

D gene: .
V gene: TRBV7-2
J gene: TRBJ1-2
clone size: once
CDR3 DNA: TGTGCCAGCAGCCACCGGGTCGGGTTCTATGGCTACACCTTC
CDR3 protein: CASSHRVGFYGYTF

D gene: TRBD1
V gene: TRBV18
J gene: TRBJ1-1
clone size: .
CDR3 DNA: TGTGCCAGCTCACCTCGACAGGGGAGTAACACTGAAGCTTTCTTT
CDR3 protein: CASSPRQGSNTEAFF

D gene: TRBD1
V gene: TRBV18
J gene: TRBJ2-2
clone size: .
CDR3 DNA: TGTGCCAGCTCACAAGACAGGGCTTCCGGGGAGCTGTTTTTT
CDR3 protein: CASSQDRASGELFF

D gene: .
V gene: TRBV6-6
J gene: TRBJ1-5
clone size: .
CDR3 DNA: TGTGCCAGCACCACGGGGGTGGCGGGTCAGCCCCAGCATTTT
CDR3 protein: CASTTGVAGQPQHF

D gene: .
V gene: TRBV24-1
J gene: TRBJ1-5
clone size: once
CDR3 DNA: TGTGCCACCAGTGAGAAGAGGGTTCGCAGGGGCGTAGACAATCAGCCCCAGCATTTT
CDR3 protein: CATSEKRVRRGVDNQPQHF

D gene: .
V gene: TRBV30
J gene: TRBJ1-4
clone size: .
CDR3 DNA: TGTGCCTGGGGTATAGGGGATGGGGAAAAAAAACTGTTTTTT
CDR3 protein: CAWGIGDGEKKLFF

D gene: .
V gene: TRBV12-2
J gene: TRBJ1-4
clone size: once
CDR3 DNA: TGTGCAAGTCGCCATGCTCCGGGACAGCCCGATGAAAAACTGTTTTTT
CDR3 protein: CASRHAPGQPDEKLFF

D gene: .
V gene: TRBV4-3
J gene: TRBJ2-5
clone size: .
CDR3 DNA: TGCGCCAGCAGCCCATACGTCGGGTACCAAGAGACCCAGTACTTC
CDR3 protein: CASSPYVGYQETQYF

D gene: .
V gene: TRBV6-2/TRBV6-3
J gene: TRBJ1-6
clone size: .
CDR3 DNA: TGTGCCAGCAGTTTTGGTCGGGTTGGATCACCCCTCCACTTT
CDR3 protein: CASSFGRVGSPLHF

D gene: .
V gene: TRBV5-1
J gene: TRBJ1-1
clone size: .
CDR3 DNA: TGCGCCACTTCCCTTGGGCAGGGAACGGGAGCTTTCTTT
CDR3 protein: CATSLGQGTGAFF

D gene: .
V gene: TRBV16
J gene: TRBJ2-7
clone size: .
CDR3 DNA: TGTGCCAGCAGCCAATTAAGTGGTCAGGGCCCCTACGAGCAGTACTTC
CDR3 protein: CASSQLSGQGPYEQYF

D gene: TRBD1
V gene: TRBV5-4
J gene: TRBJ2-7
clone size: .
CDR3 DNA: TGTGCCAGCAGCTTACAGGACAGGGGCTCCTACGAGCAGTACTTC
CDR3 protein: CASSLQDRGSYEQYF

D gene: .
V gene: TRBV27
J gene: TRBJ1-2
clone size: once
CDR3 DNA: TGTGCCAGCAGTTTGAGGGTCAACTATGGCTACACCTTC
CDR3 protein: CASSLRVNYGYTF

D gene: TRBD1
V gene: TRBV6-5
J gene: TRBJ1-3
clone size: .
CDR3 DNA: TGTGCCAGCAGTTACCAGGGGGTTTCTGGAAACACCATATATTTT
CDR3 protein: CASSYQGVSGNTIYF

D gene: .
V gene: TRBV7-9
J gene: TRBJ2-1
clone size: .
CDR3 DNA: TGTGCCAGCAGCCCCGGACAGCGACAGTTCTTC
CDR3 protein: CASSPGQRQFF

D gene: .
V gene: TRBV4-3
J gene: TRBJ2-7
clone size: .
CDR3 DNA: TGCGCCAGCAGCCAAGATATCCGAGGCGAGCAGTACTTC
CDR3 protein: CASSQDIRGEQYF

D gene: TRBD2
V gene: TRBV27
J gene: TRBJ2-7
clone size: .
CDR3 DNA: TGTGCCAGCAGTCAACCTGGGAGGGAATGGTACGAGCAGTACTTC
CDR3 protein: CASSQPGREWYEQYF

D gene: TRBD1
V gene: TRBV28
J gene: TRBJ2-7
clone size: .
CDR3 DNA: TGTGCCAGCAGTTGGCCTCGGACAGGGGTGGACTACGAGCAGTACTTC
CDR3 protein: CASSWPRTGVDYEQYF

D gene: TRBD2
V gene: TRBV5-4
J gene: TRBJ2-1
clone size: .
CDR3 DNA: TGTGCCAGCAGGGGGGGGACTAGCGCATACAATGAGCAGTTCTTC
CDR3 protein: CASRGGTSAYNEQFF